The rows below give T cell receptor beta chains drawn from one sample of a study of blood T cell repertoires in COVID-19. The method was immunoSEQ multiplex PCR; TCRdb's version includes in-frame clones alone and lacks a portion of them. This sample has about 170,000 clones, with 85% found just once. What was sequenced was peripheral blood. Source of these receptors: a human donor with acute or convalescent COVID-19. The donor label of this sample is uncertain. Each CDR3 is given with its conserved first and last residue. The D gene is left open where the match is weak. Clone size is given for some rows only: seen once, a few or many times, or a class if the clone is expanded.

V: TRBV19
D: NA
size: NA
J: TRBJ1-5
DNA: TGTGCCAGTAGTGATGTGAGGGCAGCTCAGCCCCAGCATTTT
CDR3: CASSDVRAAQPQHF

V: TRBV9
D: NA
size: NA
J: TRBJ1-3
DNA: TGTGCCAGCAGCGGAGTGCCCTACTCTGGAAACACCATATATTTT
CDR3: CASSGVPYSGNTIYF

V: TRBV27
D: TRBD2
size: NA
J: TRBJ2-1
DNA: TGTGCCAGCAGCTCCCCCAGCGGGGGGACGTACAATGAGCAGTTCTTC
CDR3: CASSSPSGGTYNEQFF

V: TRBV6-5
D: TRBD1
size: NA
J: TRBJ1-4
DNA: TGTGCCAGCAGTTCTTACGAAACAGGGGGCCTCGAAAAACTGTTTTTT
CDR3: CASSSYETGGLEKLFF

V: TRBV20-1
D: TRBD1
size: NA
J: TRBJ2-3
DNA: TGCAGTGCTAGTCAAGGACAGGGGACGACAGATACGCAGTATTTT
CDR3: CSASQGQGTTDTQYF

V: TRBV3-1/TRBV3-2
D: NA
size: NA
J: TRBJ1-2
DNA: TGTGCCAGCAGCCCGTTAACAGGGAGAGGCTACACCTTC
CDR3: CASSPLTGRGYTF

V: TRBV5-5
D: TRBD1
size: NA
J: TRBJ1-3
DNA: TGTGCCAGCAGCTTGGTGGGGACAGGCGGAAACACCATATATTTT
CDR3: CASSLVGTGGNTIYF

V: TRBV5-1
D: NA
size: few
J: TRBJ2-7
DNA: TGCGCCAGCAAGAGGGATCCGCTGGCCTACGAGCAGTACTTC
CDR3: CASKRDPLAYEQYF

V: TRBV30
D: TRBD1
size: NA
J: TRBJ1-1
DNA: TGTGCCTGGTCCCGACAGGGTTCTGAAGCTTTCTTT
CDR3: CAWSRQGSEAFF

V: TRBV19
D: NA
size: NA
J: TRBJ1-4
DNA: TGTGCCAGTAGTTACGGGGTCCCTAATGAAAAACTGTTTTTT
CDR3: CASSYGVPNEKLFF

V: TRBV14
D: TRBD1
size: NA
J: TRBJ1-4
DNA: TGTGCCAGCAGCCAAGCAGACAGGGCAGTTCGGAGACTGTTTTTT
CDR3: CASSQADRAVRRLFF

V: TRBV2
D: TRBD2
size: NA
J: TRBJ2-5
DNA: TGTGCCAGCACCCTATTCAAGACTAGCGGGGGGGCTCGGGAGACCCAGTACTTC
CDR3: CASTLFKTSGGARETQYF

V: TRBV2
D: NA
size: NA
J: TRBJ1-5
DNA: TGTGCCAGCAGTGATTCAGGTCCCGGTGGGCCCCAGCATTTT
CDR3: CASSDSGPGGPQHF

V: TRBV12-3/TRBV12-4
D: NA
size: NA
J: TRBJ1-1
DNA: TGTGCCAGCAGTTTAAACAGCGAAGCTTTCTTT
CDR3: CASSLNSEAFF

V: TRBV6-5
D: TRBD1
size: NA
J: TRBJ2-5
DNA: TGTGCCAGCAGTCCCCCCGGACAGGGACAAGAGACCCAGTACTTC
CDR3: CASSPPGQGQETQYF